The 30 T cell receptor beta chains below all came from one sample that was sequenced in a study of vaccination and CD4 T cells after COVID-19. Their antigen targets remain unknown. This sample's treatment: roughly ten-day PBMC culture with coronavirus spike peptide pools or control peptides (ViraFEST assay). CD4+ T lymphocytes from the unexposed donor were collected before the COVID-19 pandemic (2011-2018). At the Johns Hopkins FTIC core, DNA taken from cultured CD4+ T cells was sequenced by way of the Oncomine TCR Beta short-read assay. MiXCR, applied by TCRdb to the PCR reads, yields one record per CDR3 protein. The repertoire holds several thousand distinct CDR3 sequences, with just under 40% as singletons. The sequenced material came from CD4+ T cells from blood, cultured in vitro. The receptors come from a human donor in good health.

The rearrangement joins TRBV20-1 to TRBJ1-5; TRBD1 aligns across 8 bases. Trimming at V came to 3 bases and at J to 7 bases, leaving 5 bases not matched to a gene. Looked up from germline, CDR1 is DFQATT and CDR2 is SNEGSKA (reference sequence). The CDR3 runs 13 residues. Here the CDR3 DNA reads TGCAGTGCTAGGGGGACAGGTGACCAGCCCCAGCATTTT. It translates to CSARGTGDQPQHF.

The chain is built from TRBV30 and TRBJ1-5, with D perhaps TRBD1 (6 bases). The CDR3 runs to 13 residues. Germline-derived CDR1 and CDR2 are GTSNPN and SVGIG (reference sequence). V gave up 0 bases and J gave up 4 bases, with 7 bases separating them. CDR3 protein: CAWSVQGNQPQHF. In DNA form, the CDR3 reads TGTGCCTGGAGTGTACAGGGAAATCAGCCCCAGCATTTT.

This clonotype was detected once. The gene calls are TRBV20-1 and TRBJ1-1, with D possibly matching TRBD1 (5 bases). Trimming stripped 6 bases from V and 5 bases from J, with 16 bases between. From germline, CDR1 is DFQATT and CDR2 SNEGSKA (reference sequence). The CDR3 extends over 13 amino acids. The CDR3 coding sequence is TGCAGTGCCTGGGCAAGTGGGGGAACTGAAGCTTTCTTT. This codes for CSAWASGGTEAFF.

Worth noting for this clonotype: Germline is not matched at one junction end, which may reflect a read error. The chain joins TRBV6-1 to TRBJ1-1, with D unclear. The germline CDR1 and CDR2 sequences are MNHNS and SASEGT. CDR3 size: 13 residues. CDR3 region: CASINREHTEAFF. CDR3 DNA sequence: TGTGCCAGCATTAACCGGGAGCACACCGAAGCTTTCTTT.

The table lists this clonotype with a few counts. The genes are TRBV6-5 and TRBJ1-3; D remains unclear. The V gene lost 2 bases and the J gene lost 2 bases, with 10 bases spanning the gap. This CDR3 spans 15 amino acids. CDR1 is MNHEY and CDR2 is SVGAGI in the germline V gene. CDR3 coding DNA: TGTGCCAGCAGTTACACGGATGGCCCTGGAAACACCATATATTTT. This codes for CASSYTDGPGNTIYF.

As for this clonotype: Lacking the conserved final phenylalanine or tryptophan, this CDR3 likely reflects a read error. Because the CDR3's place on the DNA is in doubt, the DNA is left out and the CDR3 is given as listed by TCRdb. This chain joins TRBV24-1 and TRBJ1-2; the table's TRBD1 call for D was not verified on the DNA. From its first to its last residue, the CDR3 has 14 amino acids. CDR1 and CDR2 from the germline V gene are KGHDR and SFDVKD. This CDR3 reads CATSESQGFWWLHL.

This clonotype was counted between two and nine times. The chain employs TRBV27 and TRBJ2-7; D unresolved. Per germline, CDR1 MNHEY and CDR2 SMNVEV (reference sequence). The V gene lost 6 bases and the J gene lost 2 bases, with 14 bases spanning the gap. The CDR3 sequence is 14 residues long. Here the CDR3 DNA reads TGTGCCAGCAGCCCGGAAGGTATAACCTACGAGCAGTACTTC. Its translation is CASSPEGITYEQYF.

The CDR3 loop reads CSARDAGRSGYTF. The CDR3 DNA follows: TGCAGTGCTAGAGATGCAGGGCGAAGCGGCTACACCTTC. V gene TRBV20-1 combines with J gene TRBJ1-2; D might be TRBD1 (5 bases). The CDR3 is 13 residues long. V was shortened by 0 bases and J by 8 bases, with 13 bases between the two germline ends. From germline, CDR1 is DFQATT and CDR2 SNEGSKA (reference sequence).

This clonotype has only a few counts. The chain links TRBV7-6 to TRBJ1-6; D not resolved. V was trimmed by 1 base and J by 7 bases, leaving 11 bases between them. Germline CDR1 reads SGHVS; CDR2 reads FNYEAQ. CDR3 length equals 15 residues. The CDR3 region has the DNA TGTGCCAGCAGCTTAGACGTTTTACCCAATTCACCCCTCCACTTT. It yields the protein CASSLDVLPNSPLHF.

The chain has TRBV5-5 and TRBJ1-1; D remains ambiguous. V lost 4 bases, J lost 1 base, and 11 bases lay in between. The CDR3 has 14 amino acids. The germline V gene encodes CDR1 SGHKS and CDR2 YYEKEE (reference sequence). The CDR3 loop is CASSPPWENTEAFF. The DNA of the CDR3 is TGTGCCAGCAGCCCCCCCTGGGAGAACACTGAAGCTTTCTTT.

V is TRBV20-1 and J is TRBJ2-7; possible D gene TRBD2, 6 bases. V shed 3 bases and J shed 5 bases, with 17 bases lying between them. The CDR3 spans 14 residues. Germline assignment: CDR1 DFQATT and CDR2 SNEGSKA (reference sequence). CDR3 nucleotides: TGCAGTGCTAGCAGAGGGGAGGTAAAAAACGAGCAGTACTTC. Its protein product is CSASRGEVKNEQYF.

This clonotype is labeled large. J is TRBJ2-3 and V is TRBV20-1, with no clear D. The V end lost 1 base, the J end lost 4 bases, and 6 bases lay between the germline ends. The V gene's germline CDR1 is DFQATT and CDR2 SNEGSKA (reference sequence). The CDR3 is made up of 12 amino acids. CDR3 coding DNA: TGCAGTGCTAGAGTCGGTTCAGATACGCAGTATTTT. It specifies CSARVGSDTQYF.

This chain links TRBV6-1 with TRBJ1-6, with 7 bases that match TRBD1. Germline trimming cut 7 bases from V and 7 bases from J; bases unmatched to any gene: 10. Germline V gene lookup returns CDR1 MNHNS and CDR2 SASEGT. The CDR3 loop spans 15 amino acids. The CDR3 sequence: CASTAFRDSNSPLHF. In DNA, the CDR3 is TGTGCCAGCACAGCCTTCCGGGACAGCAATTCACCCCTCCACTTT.

This clonotype was recorded a few times. The chain couples TRBV20-1 to TRBJ2-7; D possibly corresponds to TRBD1 (5 bases). The CDR3 length is 12 residues. CDR1 and CDR2 from the germline V gene are DFQATT and SNEGSKA (reference sequence). V lost 3 bases, J lost 3 bases, and 9 bases lay in between. As DNA, the CDR3 is TGCAGTGCTAGGGACACAGGCTACGAGCAGTACTTC. As protein: CSARDTGYEQYF.

The rearrangement joins TRBV10-1 to TRBJ1-1; D unclear. Germline V lookup: CDR1 WNHNN, CDR2 SYGVQD (reference sequence). This CDR3 contains 12 residues. The ends were cut back, 0 bases at V and 7 bases at J, with 6 bases in the middle. CDR3 protein: CASSESHLEAFF. The CDR3 DNA follows: TGCGCCAGCAGTGAGTCGCATCTTGAAGCTTTCTTT.

The rearrangement uses TRBV6-2 or TRBV6-3 and TRBJ1-2, with unresolved D. Germline-derived CDR1 and CDR2 are MNHEY and SVGEGT. The CDR3 is 12 residues long. The V end lost 2 bases, the J end lost 6 bases, and 7 bases lay between the germline ends. This CDR3 is CASSYGVHGYTF. The CDR3, as DNA: TGTGCCAGCAGTTACGGCGTCCATGGCTACACCTTC.

The gene calls are TRBV12-3 or TRBV12-4 and TRBJ2-1, with D hard to call. V was pared by 5 bases and J by 6 bases, with 5 bases between. The CDR3 is 11 amino acids. The chain's CDR3 is CASSLFNEQFF. The CDR3 DNA reads as TGTGCCAGCAGTCTGTTCAATGAGCAGTTCTTC.

This sequence joins TRBV19 and TRBJ1-5, with no clear D. This CDR3 has 17 amino acids. The germline CDR1 and CDR2 sequences are LNHDA and SQIVND (reference sequence). Trimming took off 6 bases at V and 0 bases at J, with 18 bases between the two ends. The CDR3 here is CASRWMKTDHSNQPQHF. The CDR3 DNA is TGTGCCAGTAGATGGATGAAGACGGACCATAGCAATCAGCCCCAGCATTTT.

This rearrangement joins TRBV20-1 to TRBJ2-1, with 10 bases fitting TRBD1. Germline V CDR1 and CDR2: DFQATT, SNEGSKA (reference sequence). The CDR3 spans 14 residues. With V trimmed by 5 bases and J by 7 bases, 8 bases remained unmatched. The CDR3 loop is CSASRTGGENEQFF. CDR3 DNA: TGCAGTGCTTCCAGGACAGGGGGGGAGAATGAGCAGTTCTTC.

The chain employs TRBV7-9 and TRBJ1-3; 8 nucleotides line up with TRBD1. Germline loops: CDR1 SEHNR, CDR2 FQNEAQ (reference sequence). Trimming took 3 bases from V and 3 from J; bases not matched to a gene: 1. The length of the CDR3 is 14 residues. CDR3: CASSFGQGGNTIYF. CDR3 nucleotide sequence: TGTGCCAGCAGCTTTGGACAGGGTGGAAACACCATATATTTT.

The table lists this clonotype with a few counts. The CDR3 sequence: CASSDIRDTEAFF. The CDR3 coding sequence is TGTGCCAGCAGTGACATAAGGGACACTGAAGCTTTCTTT. The chain joins TRBV6-1 to TRBJ1-1; no clear D. The CDR3 has 13 residues. Trimming removed 3 bases from V and 3 bases from J, with 8 bases in between. From germline, CDR1 is MNHNS and CDR2 SASEGT.

In nucleotides, the CDR3 is TGTGCCAGCAGCTTAGGAAGTTCACCCCTCCACTTT. Its translation is CASSLGSSPLHF. The rearrangement links TRBV7-9 to TRBJ1-6; D remains ambiguous. V lost 1 base, J lost 9 bases, and 4 bases lay in between. The CDR3 totals 12 residues. CDR1 and CDR2 from the germline V gene are SEHNR and FQNEAQ (reference sequence). The complete variable domain, with remaining parts taken from reference TRBV7-9 and TRBJ1-6, reads DTGVSQNPRHKITKRGQNVTFRCDPISEHNRLYWYRQTLGQGPEFLTYFQNEAQLEKSRLLSDRFSAERPKGSFSTLEIQRTEQGDSAMYLCASSLGSSPLHFGNGTRLTVT.

The CDR3: CASSLNQGVPYEQYF. CDR3 nucleotide sequence: TGTGCCAGCAGCTTAAACCAAGGGGTCCCCTACGAGCAGTACTTC. This chain links TRBV7-9 with TRBJ2-7; a weak D match, TRBD1 (5 bases). The CDR3 totals 15 residues. Germline assignment: CDR1 SEHNR and CDR2 FQNEAQ (reference sequence). Trimming took off 2 bases at V and 2 bases at J, with 13 bases between the two ends.

The CDR3 DNA sequence: TGTGCCAGCAGATCGACCGAGGCGACTGGTTCACCCCTCCACTTT. This codes for CASRSTEATGSPLHF. V usage is TRBV2 and J usage is TRBJ1-6; D ambiguous. Germline V gene data show CDR1 as SNHLY and CDR2 as FYNNEI. Trimming shortened V by 6 bases and J by 9 bases, and 18 bases separated the two germline ends. CDR3 length: 15 residues.

The genes are TRBV29-1 and TRBJ1-1, with TRBD1 matching 7 bases. The CDR3 has 15 residues. J lost 0 bases, V lost 8 bases, and 12 bases had no gene match. From germline, CDR1 is SQVTM and CDR2 ANQGSEA. CDR3 bases: TGCAGCATTGGAAGGGGGCTTATGATGAACACTGAAGCTTTCTTT. As protein: CSIGRGLMMNTEAFF.

The chain carries TRBV10-2 and TRBJ2-1; D not resolved. Trimming cost V 1 base and J 9 bases, with 13 bases left between them. The CDR3 totals 14 residues. Germline V CDR1 and CDR2: WSHSY, SAAADI. CDR3 in DNA: TGCGCCAGCAGTGAGTTTACGGACCAAATTGAGCAGTTCTTC. It yields the protein CASSEFTDQIEQFF.

This clonotype was observed a few times. The V call is TRBV20-1, the J call TRBJ1-1; a weak D match, TRBD1 (5 bases). Germline lookup yields CDR1 DFQATT and CDR2 SNEGSKA (reference sequence). The CDR3 runs to 15 residues. Trimming took 1 base from V and 4 from J, leaving 16 bases between them. CDR3 DNA: TGCAGTGCTAGAGGGGGGGACGGAATGGGCACTGAAGCTTTCTTT. Translation: CSARGGDGMGTEAFF.

This CDR3 reads CASRSDEYSRYF. Written as DNA, the CDR3 is TGTGCCAGCAGGTCTGACGAGTATAGTCGGTACTTC. The chain has TRBV2 and TRBJ2-5; D remains unclear. V lost 6 bases and J lost 13, with 18 bases in between. The V gene's germline CDR1 is SNHLY and CDR2 FYNNEI. The CDR3 consists of 12 residues.

By share, this clonotype ranks as medium-sized (0.01 to 0.1%). The rearrangement links TRBV20-1 to TRBJ1-2; D ambiguous. Looked up from germline, CDR1 is DFQATT and CDR2 is SNEGSKA (reference sequence). CDR3 length equals 12 residues. CDR3 in amino acids: CSGEVYGYGYTF. DNA for the CDR3: TGCAGCGGGGAGGTATATGGGTATGGCTACACCTTC.

The J gene is TRBJ1-1, the V gene TRBV18; 7 positions agree with TRBD1. The germline V gene encodes CDR1 KGHSH and CDR2 LQKENI. Germline trimming cut 3 bases from V and 0 bases from J; bases unmatched to any gene: 7. The CDR3 is made up of 16 amino acids. The DNA for the CDR3 is TGTGCCAGCTCACCCCAGAGCAGGGGGGTGAACACTGAAGCTTTCTTT. Amino acid sequence: CASSPQSRGVNTEAFF.